These 10 T cell receptor beta chains were sequenced from one sample in a study of control samples from healthy donors and cancer patients. Libraries were prepared by immunoSEQ multiplex PCR; TCRdb keeps only in-frame clonotypes and omits some of them. The table shows some 99,000 clones, with around 89% occurring only once. The sequencing input was blood. Receptor source: a woman in her fifties or sixties in good health.

The chain is built from TRBV25-1 and TRBJ1-2, with D possibly TRBD1 on 5 matching bases. CDR3 length: 13 residues. Trimming cost V 6 bases and J 7 bases, with 15 bases left between them. The germline gives CDR1 MGHDK, CDR2 SYGVNS. CDR3 sequence reads: CASSDLGTSGYTF. The CDR3 bases are TGTGCCAGCAGCGACCTAGGGACTTCTGGCTACACCTTC.

The gene calls are TRBV7-6 and TRBJ2-6; 7 bases line up with TRBD2. After removal of 5 bases from V and 0 bases from J, the junction contained 10 bases not matched to a gene. This CDR3 comprises 18 residues. Per germline, CDR1 SGHVS and CDR2 FNYEAQ. Here the CDR3 reads CASSPRGSGNSGANVLTF. In DNA, the CDR3 is TGTGCCAGCAGCCCGAGAGGCAGCGGGAACTCTGGGGCCAACGTCCTGACTTTC.

V and J are TRBV18 and TRBJ1-1, with D uncertain. V lost 2 bases to trimming and J lost 10 bases, with 20 bases between them. Per the germline V gene, CDR1 is KGHSH and CDR2 is LQKENI. The CDR3 runs 15 residues. The CDR3 region is CASSPGEGLGIGAFF. The CDR3 DNA follows: TGTGCCAGCTCACCAGGGGAGGGATTGGGTATTGGAGCTTTCTTT.

The chain employs TRBV19 and TRBJ2-3, with 7 bases aligning to TRBD2. The CDR3 runs to 13 residues. V dropped 8 bases and J dropped 1; count of bases not matched to a gene: 3. Germline CDR1 LNHDA, CDR2 SQIVND (reference sequence). The CDR3 region is CASVAGGTDTQYF. For the CDR3, the DNA is TGTGCCAGTGTTGCGGGGGGCACAGATACGCAGTATTTT.

The CDR3: CASRRGGPMYF. In DNA, the CDR3 is TGTGCCAGCCGGAGGGGGGGGCCCATGTACTTC. The V gene is TRBV11-1, the J gene TRBJ2-7, with a possible D match to TRBD2 (7 bases). The CDR3 consists of 11 residues. Trimming removed 8 bases from V and 12 bases from J, with 17 bases in between. Germline CDR1 reads SGHAT; CDR2 reads FQDESV (reference sequence).

The gene calls are TRBV2 and TRBJ2-1; D is uncertain. V was pared by 2 bases and J by 12 bases, with 11 bases between. Germline CDR1 reads SNHLY; CDR2 reads FYNNEI. The CDR3 sequence is 12 residues long. CDR3 in DNA: TGTGCCAGCAGTGAAAGGACCATGTGGCAGTTCTTC. Amino acid sequence: CASSERTMWQFF.

The J gene is TRBJ1-5, the V gene TRBV24-1; a weak D match, TRBD1 (6 bases). CDR1 and CDR2 from the germline V gene are KGHDR and SFDVKD. This CDR3 region has 18 residues. With 4 bases removed from V and 0 bases from J, the gap between germline ends came to 18 bases. The CDR3 DNA follows: TGTGCCACCAGTGACTCGTCTCGGGGACATTATAGCAATCAGCCCCAGCATTTT. Its translation: CATSDSSRGHYSNQPQHF.

The chain employs TRBV6-6 and TRBJ1-3; tentative D call: TRBD1 (5 bases). Deletions cut 4 bases from V and 4 bases from J, with 17 bases between. Per the germline V gene, CDR1 is MNHNY and CDR2 is SVGAGI (reference sequence). CDR3 length: 16 residues. DNA of the CDR3: TGTGCCAGCAGTTCAGACAGCCCTCTTCGGGGAAACACCATATATTTT. This translates into CASSSDSPLRGNTIYF.

The chain is built from TRBV2 and TRBJ2-1; a weak D match, TRBD1 (5 bases). Germline assignment: CDR1 SNHLY and CDR2 FYNNEI. The CDR3 runs 13 residues. V was clipped by 11 bases and J by 8 bases, with 19 bases between them. The CDR3 bases are TGTGCCGGAACAGGAGAATTAGGGGATGAGCAGTTCTTC. It yields the protein CAGTGELGDEQFF.

The table lists this clone with a count of one. V gene TRBV2 combines with J gene TRBJ2-1; D is unresolved. V gave up 2 bases and J gave up 1 base, with 15 bases separating them. The CDR3 extends over 17 amino acids. Germline V gives CDR1 SNHLY, CDR2 FYNNEI. Written as DNA, the CDR3 is TGTGCCAGCAGTGAAAGGAGTGCCACCTCTTCCTACAATGAGCAGTTCTTC. This sequence encodes CASSERSATSSYNEQFF.